The 23 T cell receptor beta chains below come from one sample, sequenced in a study of vaccination effects on CD4 cells after COVID-19. These TCRs are of unknown antigen specificity. Antigen-specific CD4+ T cell clonotypes were called by their expansion after viral peptide-pool culture in ViraFEST. Isolation of CD4+ T cells took place after nine to ten days of culture. The person was diagnosed with PCR-confirmed SARS-CoV-2 infection between March and December 2020. The table came from immunoSEQ multiplex PCR; TCRdb's copy has only in-frame clones and leaves some out. The profile shows 55,000 to 90,000 clones, 65% to 75% of them singletons. The source material was CD4+ T cells from PBMCs cultured with HIV peptides, sampled before COVID-19 vaccination. Subset described: HIV-1 Nef peptide pool negative control/reference culture. The receptor source for this set is a human donor who had a prior SARS-CoV-2 infection.

V and J are TRBV6-2 or TRBV6-3 and TRBJ2-7; the D gene is possibly TRBD1 (5 bases). This CDR3 contains 17 residues. CDR1 and CDR2 from the germline V gene are MNHEY and SVGEGT. Trimming pared 6 bases from V and 2 bases from J, leaving 23 bases between. CDR3 sequence (DNA): TGTGCCAGCAGCCCTGCCCCCCTGGGGCGGACGACCTACGAGCAGTACTTC. Its translation is CASSPAPLGRTTYEQYF.

V usage is TRBV15 and J usage is TRBJ2-1; D might be TRBD2 (5 bases). Germline V gives CDR1 LNHNV, CDR2 YYDKDF (reference sequence). This CDR3 is 16 amino acids long. The V end lost 1 base, the J end lost 8 bases, and 18 bases lay between the germline ends. The CDR3 sequence is CATSRGFVMRADEQFF. The CDR3 DNA reads TGTGCCACCAGCAGAGGGTTCGTAATGAGGGCAGATGAGCAGTTCTTC.

This chain uses TRBV27 with TRBJ2-7; D uncertain. Germline V lookup: CDR1 MNHEY, CDR2 SMNVEV (reference sequence). Trimming pared 1 base from V and 0 bases from J, leaving 13 bases between. This CDR3 is 16 amino acids long. The CDR3 region has the DNA TGTGCCAGCAGTTTATTCTTTGCGGCGAGCTCCTACGAGCAGTACTTC. The encoded protein is CASSLFFAASSYEQYF.

The chain uses TRBV11-2 and TRBJ1-5; no clear D. Trimming left V 5 bases short and J 0 bases short, with 23 bases between. The CDR3 has 19 amino acids. CDR1 is SGHAT, CDR2 FQNNGV, per germline. The chain's CDR3 is CASSPRRSYGLYSNQPQHF. CDR3 in DNA: TGTGCCAGCAGCCCCCGTCGGTCCTACGGGCTTTATAGCAATCAGCCCCAGCATTTT.

The CDR3 DNA reads as TGTGCCAGCAGCCCCCTACCACAGACAGGGAGGAGGGCTTTCTATGGCTACACCTTC. It is translated as CASSPLPQTGRRAFYGYTF. The chain combines TRBV9 with TRBJ1-2; 7 bases line up with TRBD1. Germline V gene data show CDR1 as SGDLS and CDR2 as YYNGEE. V shed 4 bases, J shed 4 bases, and the junction held 22 bases outside the gene matches. This CDR3 has 19 residues.

The rearrangement links TRBV27 to TRBJ2-1, with 12 bases matching TRBD2. Germline trimming cut 6 bases from V and 7 bases from J; bases unmatched to any gene: 4. The CDR3 consists of 14 residues. Per germline, CDR1 MNHEY and CDR2 SMNVEV (reference sequence). CDR3 sequence: CASRRLAGVNEQFF. CDR3 DNA: TGTGCCAGCAGAAGACTAGCGGGAGTGAATGAGCAGTTCTTC.

This clone was observed a few times. CDR3 residues: CASSLTSSYEQYF. The CDR3 region has the DNA TGTGCCAGCAGCTTAACCTCCTCCTACGAGCAGTACTTC. The rearrangement joins TRBV5-5 to TRBJ2-7; D gene uncertain. The CDR3 consists of 13 residues. Germline V lookup: CDR1 SGHKS, CDR2 YYEKEE (reference sequence). Trimming took off 2 bases at V and 0 bases at J, with 6 bases between the two ends.

V and J are TRBV4-3 and TRBJ1-1, with TRBD1 matching 8 bases. J was trimmed by 9 bases and V by 0 bases; bases with no gene match: 6. The CDR3 covers 14 residues. CDR1 LGHNA and CDR2 YSLEER come from the germline V gene. In DNA, the CDR3 is TGCGCCAGCAGCCAAGACCCTCGACAGGGGAAAGCTTTCTTT. Its protein product is CASSQDPRQGKAFF.

V and J are TRBV6-2 or TRBV6-3 and TRBJ1-1; no clear D. Trimming took 4 bases from V and 0 from J, leaving 9 bases between them. The CDR3 has 14 amino acids. In germline, CDR1 is MNHEY, CDR2 SVGEGT. The CDR3 nucleotides read TGTGCCAGCAGTTTACCCAGCGTGAACACTGAAGCTTTCTTT. Translating it yields CASSLPSVNTEAFF.

This chain links TRBV4-3 with TRBJ2-4; 9 bases map to TRBD1. Germline values: CDR1 LGHNA, CDR2 YSLEER. Trimming cost V 2 bases and J 7 bases; bases outside gene matches: 9. This CDR3 contains 16 residues. CDR3 residues: CASSQTRDRVGNIQYF. The CDR3 nucleotides are TGCGCCAGCAGCCAAACACGGGACAGGGTGGGGAACATTCAGTACTTC.

This sequence joins TRBV15 and TRBJ2-7; possible D gene TRBD2, 5 bases. Germline lookup yields CDR1 LNHNV and CDR2 YYDKDF (reference sequence). This CDR3 comprises 13 residues. V dropped 8 bases and J dropped 4 bases, with 15 bases sitting between them. The CDR3 spells CATAFGSEYEQYF. CDR3 bases: TGTGCCACCGCTTTTGGTAGCGAATACGAGCAGTACTTC. The whole variable domain, remainder taken from reference TRBV15 and TRBJ2-7, is DAMVIQNPRYQVTQFGKPVTLSCSQTLNHNVMYWYQQKSSQAPKLLFHYYDKDFNNEADTPDNFQSRRPNTSFCFLDIRSPGLGDTAMYLCATAFGSEYEQYFGPGTRLTVT.

This clone was recorded a few times. The chain recombines TRBV11-2 with TRBJ2-3, with D perhaps assigned TRBD1 or TRBD2 (5 bases each). Trimming left V 1 base short and J 1 base short, with 9 bases between. Germline-derived CDR1 and CDR2 are SGHAT and FQNNGV. This CDR3 comprises 15 residues. The CDR3 here is CASSLVRGRTDTQYF. The CDR3 DNA follows: TGTGCCAGCAGCTTAGTACGGGGCCGCACAGATACGCAGTATTTT.

The V gene is TRBV6-2 or TRBV6-3, the J gene TRBJ2-3; possible D gene TRBD2, 6 bases. The CDR3 length is 14 residues. Between the trimmed V and J ends, which lost 6 bases and 1 base, there was a span of 11 bases. Germline V CDR1 and CDR2: MNHEY, SVGEGT. CDR3 region: CASSWRVGTDTQYF. Here the CDR3 DNA reads TGTGCCAGCAGCTGGAGGGTTGGCACAGATACGCAGTATTTT.

J is TRBJ2-3 and V is TRBV9; D gene uncertain. The CDR3 runs 14 residues. Trimming stripped 0 bases from V and 0 bases from J, with 5 bases between. Germline CDR1 SGDLS, CDR2 YYNGEE. CDR3 amino acids: CASSVGVSTDTQYF. As DNA, the CDR3 is TGTGCCAGCAGCGTAGGTGTCAGCACAGATACGCAGTATTTT.

The rearrangement links TRBV9 to TRBJ2-1; the match to TRBD1 covers 7 bases. CDR1 is SGDLS, CDR2 YYNGEE, per germline. CDR3 length: 15 amino acids. The V and J ends lost 2 bases and 2 bases, in that order; junction bases with no gene match: 4. The CDR3 DNA reads TGTGCCAGCAGCGTTACAGGGGCCCCCTACAATGAGCAGTTCTTC. This encodes CASSVTGAPYNEQFF.

The genes are TRBV7-8 and TRBJ1-4; D gene uncertain. The germline V gene has CDR1 SGHVS and CDR2 FQNEAQ. V shed 5 bases and J shed 7 bases, with 17 bases lying between them. The CDR3 has 15 residues. The CDR3 region is CASSPALARVEKLFF. The CDR3 region has the DNA TGTGCCAGCAGCCCTGCGCTGGCACGGGTTGAAAAACTGTTTTTT.

This chain joins TRBV7-9 and TRBJ1-4; 7 positions match TRBD1. After removal of 5 bases from V and 5 bases from J, the junction contained 8 bases not matched to a gene. Germline V gives CDR1 SEHNR, CDR2 FQNEAQ (reference sequence). CDR3 length: 15 amino acids. In DNA, the CDR3 is TGTGCCAGCAGCGCGCCGGAGACAGGGAATGAAAAACTGTTTTTT. It translates to CASSAPETGNEKLFF.

The chain joins TRBV11-3 to TRBJ1-1; no clear D. CDR1 is SGHNT, CDR2 YENEEA, per germline. The CDR3 extends over 14 amino acids. Trimming removed 5 bases from V and 4 bases from J, with 14 bases in between. DNA for the CDR3: TGTGCCAGCAGCCCCGCGTGGCAGGCCACTGAAGCTTTCTTT. Encoded protein: CASSPAWQATEAFF. Full variable domain (remainder filled in from reference TRBV11-3 and TRBJ1-1): EAGVVQSPRYKIIEKKQPVAFWCNPISGHNTLYWYLQNLGQGPELLIRYENEEAVDDSQLPKDRFSAERLKGVDSTLKIQPAELGDSAVYLCASSPAWQATEAFFGQGTRLTVV.

This clone was counted between two and nine times. The chain combines TRBV10-3 with TRBJ2-5; possibly TRBD2 for D (6 bases). The CDR3 spans 12 residues. V lost 7 bases and J 4 bases, leaving 10 bases between the germline ends. Germline V gene lookup returns CDR1 ENHRY and CDR2 SYGVKD. The CDR3 bases are TGTGCCATCACTGGGCGGGGAGAGACCCAGTACTTC. Amino acid sequence: CAITGRGETQYF.

V gene TRBV15 combines with J gene TRBJ1-1; unclear D gene. Germline CDR1 reads LNHNV; CDR2 reads YYDKDF (reference sequence). V lost 0 bases and J 4 bases, leaving 9 bases between the germline ends. This CDR3 region has 14 residues. The CDR3 is CATSRDRLITEAFF. The DNA of the CDR3 is TGTGCCACCAGCAGAGATCGTTTGATCACTGAAGCTTTCTTT.

This sequence joins TRBV5-4 and TRBJ2-1; D is ambiguous. V was trimmed by 0 bases and J by 0 bases, leaving 10 bases between them. The CDR3 contains 16 residues. The V gene's germline CDR1 is SGHNT and CDR2 YYREEE (reference sequence). The CDR3 region is CASSLGAASSYNEQFF. CDR3 sequence (DNA): TGTGCCAGCAGCTTGGGGGCGGCTAGCTCCTACAATGAGCAGTTCTTC.

V gene TRBV6-1 combines with J gene TRBJ2-7, with D perhaps assigned TRBD1 or TRBD2 (5 bases each). V gave up 3 bases and J gave up 3 bases, with 12 bases separating them. In germline, CDR1 is MNHNS, CDR2 SASEGT. This CDR3 comprises 14 residues. This CDR3 is CASSDTGRIYEQYF. The CDR3 DNA sequence: TGTGCCAGCAGTGATACGGGACGGATCTACGAGCAGTACTTC.

The rearrangement joins TRBV6-5 to TRBJ2-7; possible D gene TRBD1, 5 bases. Germline values: CDR1 MNHEY, CDR2 SVGAGI. V lost 5 bases, J lost 1 base, and 12 bases lay in between. The CDR3 has 14 residues. The CDR3 DNA follows: TGTGCCAGCAGTCCAAGACAGACATCCTACGAGCAGTACTTC. It codes for CASSPRQTSYEQYF.